This TCR beta chain was recovered during a study of blood T cell repertoires in COVID-19 (dated by TCRdb to 2018 to 2020). Broadly, across the study: Collaborator samples came from the United States, Italy and Spain and covered acute and convalescent phases of COVID-19. The dataset comprised deeply sampled blood TCRbeta repertoires from subjects exposed to, actively infected with, or recovered from COVID-19. The repertoires were released in a freely available public database meant as a resource for research on the immune response to SARS-CoV-2. A de-identified subject ID, COVID-19 status, age in years and sex were almost always included in the sample metadata. The prospective study material was composed of cDNA or gDNA derived from T cells, B-cell-depleted T cells, or PBMCs. Where available, HLA class I and class II types were obtained from metadata supplied by the sample provider rather than from assay-based typing. The samples were drawn from the first 160 participants of the ongoing ImmuneRACE study and from 950 to 1,500 subjects provided by 6 global collaborators.

In the case of this clone: Its antigen is currently not known. One base away there is no much larger clone; base qualities are not given.

The immunoSEQ Assay, a bias-controlled multiplex PCR, was used to amplify TCRbeta CDR3 regions from genomic DNA. Per the source publication's procedure: Within the assay, amplification of reference gene primers was used to estimate how many nucleated cells each sample contained. To quantify the absolute abundance of each unique TCRbeta CDR3 rearrangement, sequence reads were collapsed and filtered. For each sample, productive Simpson clonality was calculated as the square root of Simpson's diversity index across productive rearrangements. Not all clones reach the TCRdb copy of this immuneACCESS table, which keeps in-frame sequences only. Checked studies attribute under half of the gap to unresolved V genes and leave the rest unexplained. The D gene and trimming were derived from the DNA, and the V and J assignments and clone size from that table. In this sample the table shows roughly 84,000 clones, around 75% of which occur a single time. The ten largest clones represent around 4.4% of the sample.

Each collaborating institution followed its own protocols to collect whole blood in K2EDTA tubes. Collaborator samples were shipped for TCRbeta analysis as frozen whole blood, isolated PBMCs, or DNA extracted from either sample type. Broader findings and caveats from the paper: The quantity of clinical and demographic metadata differed by source and by participant and was supplied without curation.

V is shortened by 7 bases, J by 8 bases, and the region joining them spans 14 bases. The CDR3 runs 12 residues from the cysteine to the phenylalanine. Only the CDR3 portion is preserved as DNA: 36 bases, with reading frame beginning at the first base. CDR1 and CDR2 are read off the germline V gene (reference sequence) as LNHDA and SQIVND. Source material: peripheral blood. The rearranged segments are TRBV19 and TRBJ1-2, with the identity of the D gene unclear. This TCR came from a woman between 50 and 59 years old with acute or convalescent COVID-19. The sequenced DNA: TGTGCCAGTATCGGTGGAGTCTGGGGCTACACCTTC. Its translation reads: CASIGGVWGYTF.